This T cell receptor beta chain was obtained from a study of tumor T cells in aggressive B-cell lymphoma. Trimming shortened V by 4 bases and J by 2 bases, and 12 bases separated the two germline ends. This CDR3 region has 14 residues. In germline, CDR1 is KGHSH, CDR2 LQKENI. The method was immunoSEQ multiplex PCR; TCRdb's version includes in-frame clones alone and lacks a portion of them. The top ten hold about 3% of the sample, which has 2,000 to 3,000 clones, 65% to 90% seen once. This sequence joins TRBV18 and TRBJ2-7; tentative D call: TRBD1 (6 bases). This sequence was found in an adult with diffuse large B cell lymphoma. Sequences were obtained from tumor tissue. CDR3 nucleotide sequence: TGTGCCAGCTCACGAGGACAGAACGCCTACGAGCAGTACTTC. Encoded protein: CASSRGQNAYEQYF.